This T cell receptor (beta chain) emerged from a study of T cells in women clearing cervical HPV infection. Turning to this clone: Antigen unknown. The CDR3 is cut off 3 residues early in the read; its end comes from the germline J gene.

The CDR3 has 15 amino acids. Trimming cost V 2 bases and J 4 bases, with 13 bases left between them. Germline V CDR1 and CDR2: SGHTA, FQGNSA. The study's findings and limits: TRBV6-7 relative abundance averaged roughly 0.1% in cases and under 0.2% in controls. CIN3+ cases had significantly higher TCR richness than controls; evenness did not differ.

Here immunoSEQ multiplex PCR was the method, and the copy in TCRdb shows in-frame clones only, minus some. The sample is made up of some 25,000 clones, and the top ten hold 3.5% to 4% of it. Sequencing was performed on blood buffy coat. The chain couples TRBV7-2 to TRBJ2-3, with TRBD2 as a possible D gene (5 bases). The sequence was collected from a woman between 18 and 70 years old with a cervical HPV16 infection that either progressed to CIN3+ or cleared (not recorded which). Incomplete CDR3 DNA: TGTGCCAGCAGCTTAAATCCCCTTAGCGCAGATACG. Translation gives CASSLNPLSADT. The complete CDR3 protein is CASSLNPLSADTQYF.